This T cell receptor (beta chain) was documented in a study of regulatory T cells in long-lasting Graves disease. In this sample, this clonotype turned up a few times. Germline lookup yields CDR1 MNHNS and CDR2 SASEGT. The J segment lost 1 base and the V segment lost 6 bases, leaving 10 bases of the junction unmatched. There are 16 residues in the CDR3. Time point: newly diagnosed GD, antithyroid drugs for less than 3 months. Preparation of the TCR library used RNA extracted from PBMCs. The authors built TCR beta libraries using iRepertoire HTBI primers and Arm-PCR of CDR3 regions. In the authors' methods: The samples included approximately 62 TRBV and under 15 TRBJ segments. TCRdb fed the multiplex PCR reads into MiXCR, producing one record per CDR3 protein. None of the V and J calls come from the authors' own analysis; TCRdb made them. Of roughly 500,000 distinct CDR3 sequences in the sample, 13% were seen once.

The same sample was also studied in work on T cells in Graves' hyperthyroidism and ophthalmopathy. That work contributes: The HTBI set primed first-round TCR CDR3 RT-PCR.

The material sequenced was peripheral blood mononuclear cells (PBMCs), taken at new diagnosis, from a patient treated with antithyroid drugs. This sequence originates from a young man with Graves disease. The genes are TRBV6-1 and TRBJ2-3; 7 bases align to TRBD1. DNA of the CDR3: TGTGCCAGCAGCCCACCGGGACAGATGCGCACAGATACGCAGTATTTT. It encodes CASSPPGQMRTDTQYF.